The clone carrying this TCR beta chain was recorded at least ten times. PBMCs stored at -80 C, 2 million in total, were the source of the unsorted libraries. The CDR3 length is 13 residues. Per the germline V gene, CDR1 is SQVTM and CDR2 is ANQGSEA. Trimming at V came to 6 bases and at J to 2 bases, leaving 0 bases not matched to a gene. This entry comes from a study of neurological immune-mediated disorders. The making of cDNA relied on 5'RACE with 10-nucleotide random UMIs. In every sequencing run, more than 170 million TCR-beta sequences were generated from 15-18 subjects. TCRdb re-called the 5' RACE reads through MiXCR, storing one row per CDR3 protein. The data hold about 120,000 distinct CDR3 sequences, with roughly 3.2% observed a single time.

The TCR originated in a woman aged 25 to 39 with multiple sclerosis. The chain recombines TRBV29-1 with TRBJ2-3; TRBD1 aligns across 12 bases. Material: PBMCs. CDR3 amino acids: CSVGQGATDTQYF. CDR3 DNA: TGCAGCGTGGGACAGGGGGCCACAGATACGCAGTATTTT.